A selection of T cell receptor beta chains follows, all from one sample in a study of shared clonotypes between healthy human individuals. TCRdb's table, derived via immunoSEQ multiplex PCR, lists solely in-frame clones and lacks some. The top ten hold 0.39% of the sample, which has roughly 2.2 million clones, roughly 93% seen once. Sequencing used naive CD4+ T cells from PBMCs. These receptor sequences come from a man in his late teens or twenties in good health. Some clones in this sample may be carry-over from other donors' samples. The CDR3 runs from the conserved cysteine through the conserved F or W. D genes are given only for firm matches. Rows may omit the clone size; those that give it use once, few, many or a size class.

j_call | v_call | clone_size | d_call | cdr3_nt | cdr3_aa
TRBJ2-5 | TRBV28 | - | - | TGTGCCAGCAGCAGGTACGCGGTAAAAGAGACCCAGTACTTC | CASSRYAVKETQYF
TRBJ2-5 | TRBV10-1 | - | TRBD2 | TGCGCCAGCTGCGGGAGCCCCCAAGAGACCCAGTACTTC | CASCGSPQETQYF
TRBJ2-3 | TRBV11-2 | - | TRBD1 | TGTGCCAGCAGCTTCCCCCCTTGGCGGACAGGGGGCATAGATACGCAGTATTTT | CASSFPPWRTGGIDTQYF
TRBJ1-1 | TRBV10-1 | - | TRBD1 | TGCGCCAGCAGTGAGGCAGGGGGCCTGGACACTGAAGCTTTCTTT | CASSEAGGLDTEAFF
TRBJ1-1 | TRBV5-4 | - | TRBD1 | TGTGCCAGCAGCTGGGTGGGACAGGGAGCTGAAGCTTTCTTT | CASSWVGQGAEAFF
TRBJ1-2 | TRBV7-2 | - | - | TGTGCCAGCAGCTTAGTGCAGGGGATGAATGGCTACACCTTC | CASSLVQGMNGYTF
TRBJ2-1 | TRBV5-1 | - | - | TGCGCCAGCAGCTTTCTTCGCAATGAGCAGTTCTTC | CASSFLRNEQFF
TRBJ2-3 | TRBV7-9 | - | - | TGTGCCAGCAGCTTAGCGCTAAGACCCACCCCAGATACGCAGTATTTT | CASSLALRPTPDTQYF
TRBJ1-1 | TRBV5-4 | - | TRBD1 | TGTGCCAGCAGCTTGGGGGGACAGGGTGGAACTGAAGCTTTCTTT | CASSLGGQGGTEAFF
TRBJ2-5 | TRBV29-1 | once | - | TGCAGCGTTCGGGTGGAGACCCAGTACTTC | CSVRVETQYF
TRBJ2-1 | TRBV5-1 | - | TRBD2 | TGCGCCAGCAGCAAGGGAGGGATTGGGAATGAGCAGTTCTTC | CASSKGGIGNEQFF
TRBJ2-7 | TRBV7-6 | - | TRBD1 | TGTGCCAGCAGCTCAAAAGTCGGGACAGGGACCTACGAGCAGTACTTC | CASSSKVGTGTYEQYF
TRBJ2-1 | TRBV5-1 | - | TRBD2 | TGCGCCAGCAGCTTGCTAGCGGGAGGTGTCGGAAATGAGCAGTTCTTC | CASSLLAGGVGNEQFF
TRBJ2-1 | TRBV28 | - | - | TGTGCCAGCAGTTCCCCCATACCGCTAGGCTCCTACAATGAGCAGTTCTTC | CASSSPIPLGSYNEQFF
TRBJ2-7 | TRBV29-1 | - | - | TGCAGCGTTAAACGTGACAGGACCTCCTACGAGCAGTACTTC | CSVKRDRTSYEQYF
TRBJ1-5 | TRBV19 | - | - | TGTGCCAGTATTCCCAGGGGAGGTAATCAGCCCCAGCATTTT | CASIPRGGNQPQHF
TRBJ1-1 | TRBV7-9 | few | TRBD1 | TGTGCCAGCAGCGCACGACAGGGGATGAACACTGAAGCTTTCTTT | CASSARQGMNTEAFF
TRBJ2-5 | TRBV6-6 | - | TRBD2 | TGTGCCAGCGAGACTAGCGGGAAAGAGACCCAGTACTTC | CASETSGKETQYF
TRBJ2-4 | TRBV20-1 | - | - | TGCAGTACCCCGGACGGGTACATTCAGTACTTC | CSTPDGYIQYF
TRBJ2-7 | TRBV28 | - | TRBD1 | TGTGCCAGCAGAATGGGACAGCTATACGAGCAGTACTTC | CASRMGQLYEQYF
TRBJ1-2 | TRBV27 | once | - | TGTGCCAGCAGTTTAAGACTGGGAAACTATGGCTACACCTTC | CASSLRLGNYGYTF
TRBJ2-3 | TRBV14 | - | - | TGTGCCAGCAGCCCGAGACTCGATACGCAGTATTTT | CASSPRLDTQYF
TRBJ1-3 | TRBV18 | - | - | TGTGCCAGCTCACCTGATCCGTGGCAGGCCGTCAGCTCTGGAAACACCATATATTTT | CASSPDPWQAVSSGNTIYF
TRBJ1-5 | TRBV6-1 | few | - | TGTGCCAGCATTGGGAGGGGAGGTCAGCCCCAGCATTTT | CASIGRGGQPQHF
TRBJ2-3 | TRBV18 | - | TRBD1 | TGTGCCAGCTCACCCCGAAACAGGGGGCTCACAGATACGCAGTATTTT | CASSPRNRGLTDTQYF
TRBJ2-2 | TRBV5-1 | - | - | TGCGCCAGCAGCTTGGGTTTGCGGGGGAACACCGGGGAGCTGTTTTTT | CASSLGLRGNTGELFF
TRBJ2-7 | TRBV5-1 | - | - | TGCGCCAGCAGCTTGAACGCGGTGGGGGGAGGAACCGAGCAGTACTTC | CASSLNAVGGGTEQYF
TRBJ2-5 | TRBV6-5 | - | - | TGTGCCAGCAGGGGGGCGCTACCTCAAGAGACCCAGTACTTC | CASRGALPQETQYF
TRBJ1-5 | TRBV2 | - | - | TGTGCCAGCAGTTCAGGGCTCTGGGAGCCCCAGCATTTT | CASSSGLWEPQHF
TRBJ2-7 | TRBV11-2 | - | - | TGTGCCAGCAGCTTTGGGGGGCCCTACGAGCAGTACTTC | CASSFGGPYEQYF
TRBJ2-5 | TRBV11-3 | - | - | TGTGCCAGCAGCCCCGCTTTCGGGAAGACCCAAGAGACCCAGTACTTC | CASSPAFGKTQETQYF
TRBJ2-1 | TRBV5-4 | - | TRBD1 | TGTGCCAGCAGCCCTCAGGGGGTTTCCGATGAGCAGTTCTTC | CASSPQGVSDEQFF
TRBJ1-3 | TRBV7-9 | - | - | TGTGCCAGCAGCTTAGGACGGACCAGCGCTGGAAACACCATATATTTT | CASSLGRTSAGNTIYF
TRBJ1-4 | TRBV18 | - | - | TGTGCCAGCTCACCGGAGGTGATGGCCACTAATGAAAAACTGTTTTTT | CASSPEVMATNEKLFF
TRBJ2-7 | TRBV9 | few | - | TGTGCCAGCAGCGTAGATGTAGTCGGCGAGCAGTACTTC | CASSVDVVGEQYF
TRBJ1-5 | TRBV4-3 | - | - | TGCGCCAGCAGCCAGGCGCTGGACACCTATCAGCCCCAGCATTTT | CASSQALDTYQPQHF
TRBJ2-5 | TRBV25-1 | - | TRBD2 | TGTGCCAGCAGTGAAATGATTCTAGCGGACAAAGAGACCCAGTACTTC | CASSEMILADKETQYF
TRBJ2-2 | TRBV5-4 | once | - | TGTGCCAGCAGCTTGAATTCGAACACCGGGGAGCTGTTTTTT | CASSLNSNTGELFF
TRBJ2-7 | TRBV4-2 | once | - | TGTGCCAGCAGCCAAGGGGTAGCTCAGAGCTCCTACGAGCAGTACTTC | CASSQGVAQSSYEQYF
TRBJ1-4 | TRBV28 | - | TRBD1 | TGTGCCAGCAGTTTCCGGGACAGGGTGGGTGAAAAACTGTTTTTT | CASSFRDRVGEKLFF
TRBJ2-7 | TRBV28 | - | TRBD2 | TGTGCCAGCAGTTTATATGGCGGGAGTCTCTACGAGCAGTACTTC | CASSLYGGSLYEQYF